This T cell receptor (beta chain) was identified in a study of regulatory T cells. Notes on the study in general: Skewed V and J usage and few unique V-J pairs marked patient repertoires, most in Tregs. In CD3G-deficient patients, conventional CD4+ T cells were enriched for hydrophobic CDR3 residues at positions 6 and 7.

Primers: 52 TRBV forward and 13 TRBJ reverse. Sequencing used immunoSEQ multiplex PCR; TCRdb keeps in-frame clones, though not all of them. Of tens of thousands of clones in the sample, 75% to 90% were seen once. All CD3G-deficient patients showed autoimmunity, more severe in two. Patients aged 2 to 39 years had fewer naive and more memory CD4+ and CD8+ T cells. CD4+ T cells were divided by sorting: CD25-high CD127-low Tregs, CD25-low CD127-high conventional cells. Concerning this clone: What it recognizes is unknown.

The CDR3 runs 13 residues. The V end was cut by 8 bases, the J end by 7 bases, with 17 bases between. The V gene's germline CDR1 is MNHEY and CDR2 SVGAGI. Sequencing was performed on conventional CD4+ T cells sorted from blood. The J gene is TRBJ1-2, the V gene TRBV6-5; a weak D match, TRBD1 (5 bases). The origin of this receptor is a person between 18 and 35 years old with CD3G deficiency. The DNA of the CDR3 is TGTGCCAGCCGGGACCGCTCCCGCGGTGGCTACACCTTC. This codes for CASRDRSRGGYTF.